One and the same sample provided the 30 T cell receptor beta chains below, sequenced in a study of T cell responses to AZD1222 COVID-19 vaccine. Sequenced by immunoSEQ multiplex PCR; TCRdb stores in-frame clones only, minus some. The sample carries about 150,000 clones, about 91% recorded once. This sample comprised peripheral blood, obtained on day 0 of AZD1222 vaccination. All receptors come from an adult in good health.

V and J are TRBV6-1 and TRBJ1-6, with 10 bases lining up with TRBD1. Germline lookup yields CDR1 MNHNS and CDR2 SASEGT. V shed 1 base, J shed 8 bases, and the junction held 5 bases outside the gene matches. There are 16 residues in the CDR3. The CDR3 loop reads CASSEGDRGPYSPLHF. The CDR3 DNA reads as TGTGCCAGCAGTGAAGGGGACAGGGGCCCATATTCACCCCTCCACTTT.

About this clone itself: The CDR3 does not close with the conserved phenylalanine or tryptophan, likely indicating a read error. The DNA is omitted, as the CDR3 cannot be located on it reliably, and the CDR3 follows TCRdb's listing. The genes are TRBV3-1 (or the pseudogene TRBV3-2) and TRBJ2-7. The CDR3 is 14 residues long, counting both termini. Germline assignment: CDR1 LGHDT and CDR2 YNNKEL (reference sequence). The CDR3 sequence: CASSQVISAQVLDL.

This clone was detected once. The chain has TRBV5-1 and TRBJ1-1; TRBD1 might be the D (5 bases). Germline V gene lookup returns CDR1 SGHRS and CDR2 YFSETQ. Trimming removed 2 bases at V and 1 base at J, with 9 bases between. This CDR3 region has 14 residues. CDR3 loop: CASSFERGNTEAFF. The CDR3 DNA follows: TGCGCCAGCAGCTTCGAGAGGGGGAACACTGAAGCTTTCTTT.

The V call is TRBV16, the J call TRBJ1-4, with D perhaps TRBD1 (6 bases). There are 12 residues in the CDR3. Trimming cost V 4 bases and J 15 bases, with 15 bases left between them. Germline values: CDR1 KGHSY, CDR2 FQNENV. Here the CDR3 reads CASSRNRDKVFF. The DNA of the CDR3 is TGTGCCAGCAGCCGAAACCGGGACAAAGTGTTTTTT. Complete variable domain (other parts from reference TRBV16 and TRBJ1-4): GEEVAQTPKHLVRGEGQKAKLYCAPIKGHSYVFWYQQVLKNEFKFLISFQNENVFDETGMPKERFSAKCLPNSPCSLEIQATKLEDSAVYFCASSRNRDKVFFGSGTQLSVL.

The V call is TRBV4-3, the J call TRBJ1-3; D gene ambiguous. Germline CDR1 LGHNA, CDR2 YSLEER. V lost 4 bases and J 2 bases, leaving 18 bases between the germline ends. CDR3 length equals 17 residues. The CDR3 here is CASSRALWAEPGNTIYF. CDR3 DNA: TGCGCCAGCAGCCGAGCCTTATGGGCCGAGCCTGGAAACACCATATATTTT.

The V and J genes are TRBV11-3 and TRBJ1-1; a weak D match, TRBD1 (5 bases). Deletions cut 5 bases from V and 0 bases from J, with 7 bases between. The CDR3 runs 13 residues. Germline assignment: CDR1 SGHNT and CDR2 YENEEA. The CDR3, as DNA: TGTGCCAGCAGCCCAGGGCTGAACACTGAAGCTTTCTTT. Its protein is CASSPGLNTEAFF.

The V gene is TRBV30, the J gene TRBJ1-6; the D is unclear. CDR3 length: 14 amino acids. V was trimmed by 4 bases and J by 0 bases, leaving 7 bases between them. The germline V gene has CDR1 GTSNPN and CDR2 SVGIG (reference sequence). In DNA form, the CDR3 reads TGTGCCTGGAAACGCCTCTCCTATAATTCACCCCTCCACTTT. This translates into CAWKRLSYNSPLHF.

This chain uses TRBV30 with TRBJ2-5; tentative D call: TRBD2 (7 bases). This CDR3 is built from 15 residues. The V end was cut by 2 bases, the J end by 5 bases, with 18 bases between. Germline V gene lookup returns CDR1 GTSNPN and CDR2 SVGIG (reference sequence). The CDR3 DNA follows: TGTGCCTGGAGTCAACTGGGGGGGGGCAGGGAGACCCAGTACTTC. Translation gives CAWSQLGGGRETQYF.

The chain uses TRBV7-6 and TRBJ2-7, with D possibly called TRBD1 or TRBD2 (6 bases each). The V gene lost 0 bases and the J gene lost 3 bases, with 12 bases spanning the gap. The CDR3 length is 15 residues. Germline CDR1 is SGHVS and CDR2 is FNYEAQ. The CDR3 region has the DNA TGTGCCAGCAGCTTAGCGGGGGGCCTGAACTACGAGCAGTACTTC. Amino acids: CASSLAGGLNYEQYF.

The chain has TRBV28 and TRBJ2-7; 7 nucleotides match TRBD2. The CDR3 runs to 15 residues. Germline assignment: CDR1 MDHEN and CDR2 SYDVKM. V gave up 5 bases and J gave up 2 bases; unmatched junction bases: 9. The DNA of the CDR3 is TGTGCCAGCAGTCCTCCCCCTAGCGGCCCCTACGAGCAGTACTTC. Protein product: CASSPPPSGPYEQYF.

CDR3 in amino acids: CATRADHSNQPQHF. CDR3 nucleotides: TGTGCCACCAGGGCAGACCATAGCAATCAGCCCCAGCATTTT. This chain joins TRBV10-3 and TRBJ1-5; a possible D gene is TRBD1 (5 bases). V lost 10 bases and J 0 bases, leaving 13 bases between the germline ends. Germline CDR1 reads ENHRY; CDR2 reads SYGVKD. The CDR3 is 14 amino acids.

The gene calls are TRBV7-9 and TRBJ2-3; D is possibly TRBD2 (7 bases). The V end was cut by 4 bases, the J end by 6 bases, with 8 bases between. The CDR3 extends over 12 amino acids. The V gene's germline CDR1 is SEHNR and CDR2 FQNEAQ (reference sequence). CDR3 in amino acids: CASSWGGDTQYF. The CDR3, as DNA: TGTGCCAGCAGCTGGGGGGGCGATACGCAGTATTTT.

V and J are TRBV13 and TRBJ1-5, with D unclear. The ends were cut back, 6 bases at V and 7 bases at J, with 16 bases in the middle. Germline CDR1 PRHDT, CDR2 FYEKMQ (reference sequence). This CDR3 comprises 14 residues. For the CDR3, the DNA is TGTGCCAGCAGGAGGACCGGGGAGGGACAGCCCCAGCATTTT. Protein product: CASRRTGEGQPQHF.

The rearrangement uses TRBV20-1 and TRBJ1-5; the D gene is possibly TRBD1 (5 bases). The CDR3 length is 14 residues. CDR1 is DFQATT and CDR2 is SNEGSKA in the germline V gene (reference sequence). Trimming took 3 bases from V and 2 from J, leaving 11 bases between them. The CDR3 reads CSASWGRGNQPQHF. For the CDR3, the DNA is TGCAGTGCTAGTTGGGGGAGGGGCAATCAGCCCCAGCATTTT.

Turning to this clone: Distinct nucleotide sequences in the sample also encode this CDR3. The chain's CDR3 is CASSPYTGELFF. The CDR3 coding sequence is TGTGCCAGCAGCCCTTACACCGGGGAGCTGTTTTTT. The chain combines TRBV3-1 (or the pseudogene TRBV3-2) with TRBJ2-2; D remains ambiguous. V was pared by 4 bases and J by 3 bases, with 3 bases between. The CDR3 length is 12 residues. Germline V gene lookup returns CDR1 LGHDT and CDR2 YNNKEL (reference sequence).

This clone was observed once. Additional DNA sequences in this sample encode the identical CDR3. The chain is built from TRBV6-5 and TRBJ2-3; tentative D call: TRBD2 (6 bases). V lost 6 bases to trimming and J lost 2 bases, with 12 bases between them. The germline V gene encodes CDR1 MNHEY and CDR2 SVGAGI. This CDR3 is 14 amino acids long. In DNA form, the CDR3 reads TGTGCCAGCAGATGGACGGGAGACACAGATACGCAGTATTTT. Amino acids: CASRWTGDTDTQYF.

The V call is TRBV7-2, the J call TRBJ1-2, with D possibly being TRBD1 (5 bases). The CDR3 has 14 residues. From germline, CDR1 is SGHTA and CDR2 FQGNSA. The V end lost 5 bases, the J end lost 7 bases, and 17 bases lay between the germline ends. The CDR3 region has the DNA TGTGCCAGCAGCCCAGGGTCCCGGGTAGGTGGCTACACCTTC. It translates to CASSPGSRVGGYTF.

This sequence joins TRBV6-5 and TRBJ1-4, with D tentatively TRBD1 (6 bases). There are 13 residues in the CDR3. Germline V gene lookup returns CDR1 MNHEY and CDR2 SVGAGI. Trimming took off 8 bases at V and 7 bases at J, with 14 bases between the two ends. The DNA for the CDR3 is TGTGCCAGCGAAGACACAGGGAGTGAAAAACTGTTTTTT. Encoded protein: CASEDTGSEKLFF.

V is TRBV30 and J is TRBJ2-7; 10 positions agree with TRBD2. V shed 2 bases, J shed 2 bases, and the junction held 9 bases outside the gene matches. The CDR3 contains 16 residues. Germline loops: CDR1 GTSNPN, CDR2 SVGIG (reference sequence). This chain's CDR3 is CAWSPRSSGRAYEQYF. In DNA, the CDR3 is TGTGCCTGGAGTCCACGATCCAGCGGGAGGGCCTACGAGCAGTACTTC.

The CDR3 nucleotides read TGTGCCAGCAGCTGGGGACAGGGGGAGGGTGGCTACACCTTC. It specifies CASSWGQGEGGYTF. V usage is TRBV5-4 and J usage is TRBJ1-2, with 11 bases aligning to TRBD1. The J segment lost 7 bases and the V segment lost 3 bases, leaving 5 bases of the junction unmatched. The germline V gene has CDR1 SGHNT and CDR2 YYREEE (reference sequence). The CDR3 runs to 14 residues.

This chain uses TRBV7-8 with TRBJ1-5; 7 nucleotides align to TRBD1. CDR1 is SGHVS and CDR2 is FQNEAQ in the germline V gene. The CDR3 loop spans 13 amino acids. The V gene end was trimmed by 1 base and the J gene end by 7 bases; junction bases not matched to a gene: 1. CDR3 sequence (DNA): TGTGCCAGCAGCTTAGGACAGGGCCAGCCCCAGCATTTT. This translates into CASSLGQGQPQHF.

This chain links TRBV28 with TRBJ2-7, with 12 bases identical to TRBD2. Germline V gene sequence: CDR1 MDHEN, CDR2 SYDVKM. The CDR3 loop spans 15 amino acids. V dropped 6 bases and J dropped 4; count of bases not matched to a gene: 7. CDR3 region: CASSKLAGGLYEQYF. CDR3 nucleotide sequence: TGTGCCAGCAGCAAACTAGCGGGAGGACTGTACGAGCAGTACTTC.

The chain employs TRBV6-5 and TRBJ2-5; 9 bases are shared with TRBD2. This CDR3 has 16 residues. CDR1 is MNHEY and CDR2 is SVGAGI in the germline V gene. The V and J ends lost 0 bases and 4 bases, in that order; junction bases with no gene match: 6. In nucleotides, the CDR3 is TGTGCCAGCAGTTACTCTAGCGGGAGCTGGATAGAGACCCAGTACTTC. Translation: CASSYSSGSWIETQYF.

This rearrangement joins TRBV27 to TRBJ1-2, with 7 bases fitting TRBD1. The germline gives CDR1 MNHEY, CDR2 SMNVEV (reference sequence). The CDR3 runs to 15 residues. The J segment lost 3 bases and the V segment lost 3 bases, leaving 7 bases of the junction unmatched. The CDR3 reads CASSLTGFGDYGYTF. The CDR3 DNA reads TGTGCCAGCAGTTTGACAGGGTTTGGCGACTATGGCTACACCTTC.

The chain combines TRBV28 with TRBJ2-1; D is uncertain. The V and J ends lost 5 bases and 2 bases respectively, with 13 bases between them. The germline gives CDR1 MDHEN, CDR2 SYDVKM. This CDR3 region has 15 residues. As DNA, the CDR3 is TGTGCCAGCAGTCCGCGGACGAGAACCTACAATGAGCAGTTCTTC. It encodes CASSPRTRTYNEQFF.

This clone was observed a handful of times. V usage is TRBV12-5 and J usage is TRBJ2-4, with TRBD2 matching 9 bases. Germline V gives CDR1 LGHNT, CDR2 FRNRAP. The CDR3 runs to 18 residues. Trimming at V came to 0 bases and at J to 1 base, leaving 7 bases not matched to a gene. The CDR3 region is CASGLVRLAGGAKNIQYF. The CDR3 DNA is TGTGCTAGTGGTTTGGTACGGCTGGCGGGAGGGGCCAAAAACATTCAGTACTTC.

The chain uses TRBV18 and TRBJ1-1; D not certain. CDR1 and CDR2 (germline): KGHSH, LQKENI. This CDR3 contains 14 residues. The germline V and J ends were trimmed by 3 bases and 2 bases, with 10 bases remaining between them. The CDR3 region is CASSPTFGNTEAFF. In DNA form, the CDR3 reads TGTGCCAGCTCACCGACGTTTGGAAACACTGAAGCTTTCTTT. Together with reference TRBV18 and TRBJ1-1, the CDR3 gives the full variable domain: NAGVMQNPRHLVRRRGQEARLRCSPMKGHSHVYWYRQLPEEGLKFMVYLQKENIIDESGMPKERFSAEFPKEGPSILRIQQVVRGDSAAYFCASSPTFGNTEAFFGQGTRLTVV.

This clone turned up a few times. Within the sample, other DNA sequences also encode this same CDR3. J is TRBJ2-2 and V is TRBV29-1; D may be TRBD2 (6 bases). The ends were cut back, 6 bases at V and 6 bases at J, with 8 bases in the middle. The CDR3 runs to 11 residues. Germline V gene data show CDR1 as SQVTM and CDR2 as ANQGSEA. CDR3 protein: CSVGEAGELFF. CDR3 DNA sequence: TGCAGCGTAGGGGAGGCCGGGGAGCTGTTTTTT.

The V and J genes are TRBV2 and TRBJ2-1, with D perhaps given as TRBD1 or TRBD2 (6 bases each). This CDR3 spans 16 amino acids. Trimming removed 6 bases from V and 0 bases from J, with 15 bases in between. Germline CDR1 SNHLY, CDR2 FYNNEI. The CDR3 is CASRLLGGSSYNEQFF. The CDR3 coding sequence is TGTGCCAGCAGGCTACTGGGGGGCAGCTCCTACAATGAGCAGTTCTTC.

The genes are TRBV4-2 and TRBJ1-1; D uncertain. The V and J ends lost 1 base and 10 bases respectively, with 7 bases between them. The CDR3 has 11 amino acids. Germline V gene data show CDR1 as LGHNA and CDR2 as YNFKEQ. Written as DNA, the CDR3 is TGTGCCAGCAGCCAAGCGACGAGAGCTTTCTTT. Its translation is CASSQATRAFF.